The 16 T cell receptor beta chains below come from one sample, sequenced in a study of shared clonotypes between healthy human individuals. Produced via immunoSEQ multiplex PCR; TCRdb's table is partial and in-frame only. The sample lists just over 2,000,000 clones, roughly 96% occurring once. Sequencing was done on a sample of naive CD4+ T cells sorted from blood. Sample subset: CD45RA+ positively selected. The source of these receptors is a man aged 18 to 29 in good health.

The chain carries TRBV10-3 and TRBJ2-7; D possibly corresponds to TRBD2 (5 bases). Deletions cut 10 bases from V and 4 bases from J, with 14 bases between. The CDR3 length is 12 residues. The germline gives CDR1 ENHRY, CDR2 SYGVKD. The CDR3 loop reads CASREADYEQYF. CDR3 DNA sequence: TGTGCCAGCCGGGAAGCGGATTACGAGCAGTACTTC.

In this sample, this clone turned up once. This sequence joins TRBV9 and TRBJ2-5, with 9 bases lining up with TRBD1. The germline V gene encodes CDR1 SGDLS and CDR2 YYNGEE. The junction had 3 bases not matched to a gene; V was cut back by 4 bases and J by 5 bases. The CDR3 runs to 13 residues. CDR3 residues: CASSTGGMETQYF. The CDR3 DNA reads TGTGCCAGCAGCACAGGGGGCATGGAGACCCAGTACTTC.

The chain carries TRBV5-4 and TRBJ2-3; 12 positions match TRBD1. This CDR3 is built from 16 residues. Unmatched junction bases numbered 7, after V lost 4 bases and J lost 4 bases. CDR1 and CDR2 from the germline V gene are SGHNT and YYREEE (reference sequence). DNA of the CDR3: TGTGCCAGCAGCCTTCCCGGGACAGGGGGCTCAGATACGCAGTATTTT. Its protein is CASSLPGTGGSDTQYF.

The rearrangement joins TRBV19 to TRBJ1-5; D perhaps matches TRBD1 (6 bases). CDR1 and CDR2 from the germline V gene are LNHDA and SQIVND (reference sequence). V shed 4 bases and J shed 3 bases, with 10 bases lying between them. This CDR3 contains 14 residues. This CDR3 reads CASSNGQLNQPQHF. The CDR3, as DNA: TGTGCCAGTAGTAACGGACAGCTCAATCAGCCCCAGCATTTT.

Comment on this clone: This CDR3 is also generated by other DNA sequences in the sample. The chain couples TRBV5-1 to TRBJ2-3; a weak D match, TRBD1 (5 bases). This CDR3 has 15 amino acids. Trimming removed 0 bases at V and 2 bases at J, with 10 bases between. From germline, CDR1 is SGHRS and CDR2 YFSETQ. The CDR3 protein is CASSLGGPPTDTQYF. The DNA for the CDR3 is TGCGCCAGCAGCTTGGGGGGCCCTCCCACAGATACGCAGTATTTT. The complete variable domain, with remaining parts taken from reference TRBV5-1 and TRBJ2-3, reads KAGVTQTPRYLIKTRGQQVTLSCSPISGHRSVSWYQQTPGQGLQFLFEYFSETQRNKGNFPGRFSGRQFSNSRSEMNVSTLELGDSALYLCASSLGGPPTDTQYFGPGTRLTVL.

This clone was seen only a few times. The chain carries TRBV7-9 and TRBJ1-2; 9 bases line up with TRBD1. From germline, CDR1 is SEHNR and CDR2 FQNEAQ (reference sequence). The CDR3 loop spans 14 amino acids. V gave up 2 bases and J gave up 3 bases; unmatched junction bases: 1. The CDR3 region is CASSLRTGDYGYTF. The CDR3 DNA reads TGTGCCAGCAGCTTAAGGACAGGGGACTATGGCTACACCTTC.

This rearrangement joins TRBV10-2 to TRBJ1-5; weak D call: TRBD1 (5 bases). Germline V gene data show CDR1 as WSHSY and CDR2 as SAAADI. Trimming removed 8 bases at V and 3 bases at J, with 11 bases between. This CDR3 contains 13 residues. CDR3 bases: TGCGCCAGCTCCCGGGACCCCAATCAGCCCCAGCATTTT. This encodes CASSRDPNQPQHF.

J is TRBJ1-5 and V is TRBV28, with a possible D match to TRBD1 (6 bases). The germline V gene has CDR1 MDHEN and CDR2 SYDVKM. The CDR3 has 16 amino acids. The V end lost 8 bases, the J end lost 2 bases, and 19 bases lay between the germline ends. The CDR3 bases are TGTGCCAGCCTATATACCTACAGGGAGGGCAATCAGCCCCAGCATTTT. It yields the protein CASLYTYREGNQPQHF.

This chain connects TRBV30 to TRBJ1-6; the D is unclear. With 8 bases removed from V and 6 bases from J, the gap between germline ends came to 20 bases. Germline loops: CDR1 GTSNPN, CDR2 SVGIG (reference sequence). This CDR3 region has 15 residues. The CDR3 bases are TGTGCCGTCCGGCCAGGTCGGATTAGTAATTCACCCCTCCACTTT. It translates to CAVRPGRISNSPLHF.

V is TRBV6-5 and J is TRBJ2-4, with 7 bases matching TRBD1. The CDR3 runs to 15 residues. J lost 0 bases, V lost 6 bases, and 5 bases had no gene match. CDR1 and CDR2 (germline): MNHEY, SVGAGI. CDR3 amino acids: CASSPGGLAKNIQYF. CDR3 DNA sequence: TGTGCCAGCAGCCCAGGGGGATTAGCCAAAAACATTCAGTACTTC.

The chain couples TRBV18 to TRBJ1-4, with D tentatively TRBD1 (5 bases). CDR3 length equals 13 residues. The V end lost 5 bases, the J end lost 11 bases, and 15 bases lay between the germline ends. Germline assignment: CDR1 KGHSH and CDR2 LQKENI. The CDR3 spells CASSYSVEGKLFF. CDR3 DNA sequence: TGTGCCAGCTCATACAGCGTTGAGGGGAAACTGTTTTTT.

This chain joins TRBV30 and TRBJ1-2; D not resolved. Germline assignment: CDR1 GTSNPN and CDR2 SVGIG (reference sequence). V lost 2 bases and J lost 8, with 12 bases in between. The CDR3 is 12 residues long. The CDR3: CAWSTDRWGYTF. CDR3 nucleotide sequence: TGTGCCTGGAGTACGGACCGATGGGGCTACACCTTC.

CDR3 nucleotides: TGTGCCAGCAGCTTCTCTCAATTTTCGATTGGGGCCTACGAGCAGTACTTC. This codes for CASSFSQFSIGAYEQYF. V gene TRBV11-2 combines with J gene TRBJ2-7; D not resolved. V lost 3 bases, J lost 2 bases, and 20 bases lay in between. CDR3 length: 17 residues. Germline assignment: CDR1 SGHAT and CDR2 FQNNGV.

The chain recombines TRBV2 with TRBJ2-6, with 9 positions matching TRBD1. Germline V CDR1 and CDR2: SNHLY, FYNNEI. CDR3 size: 19 residues. The J segment lost 0 bases and the V segment lost 6 bases, leaving 12 bases of the junction unmatched. For the CDR3, the DNA is TGTGCCAGCAGCCTGGGACAGGGCCCCCTTAGCTCTGGGGCCAACGTCCTGACTTTC. It translates to CASSLGQGPLSSGANVLTF.

The chain is built from TRBV7-2 and TRBJ2-3; the D gene could be TRBD1 or TRBD2 (5 bases each). Germline-derived CDR1 and CDR2 are SGHTA and FQGNSA. V was shortened by 5 bases and J by 4 bases, with 13 bases between the two germline ends. The CDR3 runs to 14 residues. The DNA of the CDR3 is TGTGCCAGCAGCACCAGGGACCAAGCAGATACGCAGTATTTT. Protein product: CASSTRDQADTQYF.

The sample holds one count of this clone. The J gene is TRBJ2-3, the V gene TRBV27; TRBD1 might be the D (6 bases). The V and J ends lost 10 bases and 0 bases respectively, with 11 bases between them. The CDR3 has 13 residues. CDR1 is MNHEY and CDR2 is SMNVEV in the germline V gene (reference sequence). DNA of the CDR3: TGTGCCACCCGGACAGAAAGCACAGATACGCAGTATTTT. This encodes CATRTESTDTQYF.